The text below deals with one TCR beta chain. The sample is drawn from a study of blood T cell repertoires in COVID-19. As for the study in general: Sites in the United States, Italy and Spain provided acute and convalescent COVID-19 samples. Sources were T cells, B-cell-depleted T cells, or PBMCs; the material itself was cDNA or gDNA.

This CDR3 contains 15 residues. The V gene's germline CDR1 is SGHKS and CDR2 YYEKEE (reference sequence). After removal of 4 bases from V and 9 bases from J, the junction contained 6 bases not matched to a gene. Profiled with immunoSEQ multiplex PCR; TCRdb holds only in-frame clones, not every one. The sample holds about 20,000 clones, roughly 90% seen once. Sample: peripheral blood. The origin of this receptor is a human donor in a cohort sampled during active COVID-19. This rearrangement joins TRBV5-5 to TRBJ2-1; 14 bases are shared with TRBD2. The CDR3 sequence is CASSIGTSGRGEQFF. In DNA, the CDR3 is TGTGCCAGCAGCATCGGGACTAGCGGGAGAGGTGAGCAGTTCTTC.